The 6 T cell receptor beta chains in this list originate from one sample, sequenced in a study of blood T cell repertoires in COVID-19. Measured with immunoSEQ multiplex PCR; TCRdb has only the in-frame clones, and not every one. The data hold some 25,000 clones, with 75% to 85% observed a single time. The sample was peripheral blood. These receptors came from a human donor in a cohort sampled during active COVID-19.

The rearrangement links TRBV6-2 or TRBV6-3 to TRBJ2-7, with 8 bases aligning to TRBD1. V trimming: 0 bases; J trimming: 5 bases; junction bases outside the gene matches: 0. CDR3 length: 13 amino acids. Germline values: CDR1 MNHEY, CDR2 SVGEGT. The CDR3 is CASSYSDRDEQYF. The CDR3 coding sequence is TGTGCCAGCAGTTACTCGGACAGGGACGAGCAGTACTTC.

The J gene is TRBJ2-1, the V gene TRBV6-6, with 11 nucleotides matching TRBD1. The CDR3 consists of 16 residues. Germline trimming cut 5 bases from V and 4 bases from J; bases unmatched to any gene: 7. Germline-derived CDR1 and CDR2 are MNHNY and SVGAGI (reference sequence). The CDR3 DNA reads TGTGCCAGCAGTCGACTCGGGACAGGGGGTTACAATGAGCAGTTCTTC. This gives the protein CASSRLGTGGYNEQFF.

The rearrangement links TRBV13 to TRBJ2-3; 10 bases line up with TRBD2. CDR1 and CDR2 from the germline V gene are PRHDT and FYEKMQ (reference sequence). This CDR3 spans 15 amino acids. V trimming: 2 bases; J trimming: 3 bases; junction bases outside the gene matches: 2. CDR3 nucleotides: TGTGCCAGCAGCTTACAAGCGGGGGGGACAGATACGCAGTATTTT. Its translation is CASSLQAGGTDTQYF.

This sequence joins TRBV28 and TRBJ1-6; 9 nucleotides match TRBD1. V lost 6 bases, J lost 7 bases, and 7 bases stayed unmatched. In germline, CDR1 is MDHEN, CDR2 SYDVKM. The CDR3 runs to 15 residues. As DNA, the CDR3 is TGTGCCAGCAGCGGCGGGGACAGGGACAATTCACCCCTCCACTTT. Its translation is CASSGGDRDNSPLHF.

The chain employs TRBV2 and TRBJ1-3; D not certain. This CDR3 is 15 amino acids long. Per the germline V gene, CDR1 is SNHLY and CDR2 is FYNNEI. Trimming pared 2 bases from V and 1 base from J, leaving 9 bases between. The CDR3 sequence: CASSESLPSGNTIYF. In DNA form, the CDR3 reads TGTGCCAGCAGTGAATCACTACCTTCTGGAAACACCATATATTTT.

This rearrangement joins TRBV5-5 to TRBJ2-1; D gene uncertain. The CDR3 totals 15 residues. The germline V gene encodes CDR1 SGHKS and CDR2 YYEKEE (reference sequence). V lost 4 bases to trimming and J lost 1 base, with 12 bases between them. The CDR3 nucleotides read TGTGCCAGCAGCGACAAGTACAGTTCCTACAATGAGCAGTTCTTC. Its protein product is CASSDKYSSYNEQFF.